Listed below are T cell receptor beta chains from one sample, sequenced in a study of cytomegalovirus exposure and HLA in healthy donors. Assay used: immunoSEQ multiplex PCR; TCRdb lists only in-frame clones, some missing. The data contain 150,000 to 180,000 clones, approximately 77% of them singletons. The specimen sequenced was PBMCs. The receptors stem from a man in his late teens or twenties in good health and CMV-seronegative. Both conserved end residues are trimmed from each CDR3.

V gene	J gene	CDR3 length	CDR3 protein
TRBV10-3	TRBJ2-1	14	AISEPRTSGGNEQF
TRBV6-5	TRBJ2-2	13	ASSPLGGRTGELF
TRBV10-3	TRBJ2-1	15	AISESEASGDNNEQF
TRBV6-1	TRBJ2-3	14	ASSARLAGGSDTQY
TRBV11-3	TRBJ2-1	16	ASSLDQGGTSAYNEQF
TRBV20-1	TRBJ2-7	9	SAPGTYEQY
TRBV19	TRBJ2-4	14	ASSPTEILAKNIQY
TRBV11-3	TRBJ2-3	13	ASSSRLAGVDTQY
TRBV11-2	TRBJ1-4	13	ASSSGIRSNEKLF
TRBV4-3	TRBJ2-3	14	ASSQGDGRAEDTQY
TRBV2	TRBJ2-3	14	ASSDLLGSGTDTQY
TRBV19	TRBJ1-5	14	ASSMTGAGGNQPQH
TRBV6-1	TRBJ2-7	12	ASSTQGAQNEQY
TRBV5-8	TRBJ1-3	12	ASRTRASGNTIY
TRBV5-6	TRBJ2-7	12	ASSPGQGSYEQY
TRBV19	TRBJ2-5	13	ASSISYGGSKTQY
TRBV5-1	TRBJ2-1	12	ASSGSGSYNEQF
TRBV10-1	TRBJ2-7	15	ATHGGTSGRSPYEQY
TRBV7-6	TRBJ2-6	16	ASSLWGQGITGANVLT
TRBV19	TRBJ2-1	13	ASSLDLLAYNEQF
TRBV6-5	TRBJ2-7	13	ASSPGLAGAYEQY
TRBV7-6	TRBJ1-4	12	ASRPDSSGEKLF
TRBV5-5	TRBJ1-2	12	ASSLGGRTDGYT
TRBV30	TRBJ2-1	9	AWSLGNEQF
TRBV18	TRBJ2-1	15	ASSPSTSGHSYNEQF
TRBV7-9	TRBJ2-1	12	ASSPRGAPNEQF
TRBV5-8	TRBJ2-1	12	ASSVLADNNEQF
TRBV28	TRBJ2-7	13	ASSLSWRPTYEQY
TRBV27	TRBJ1-2	12	ASSPTQENYGYT
TRBV7-8	TRBJ1-1	11	ASSRRRSTEAF
TRBV14	TRBJ2-3	14	ASSQEVDTSTDTQY